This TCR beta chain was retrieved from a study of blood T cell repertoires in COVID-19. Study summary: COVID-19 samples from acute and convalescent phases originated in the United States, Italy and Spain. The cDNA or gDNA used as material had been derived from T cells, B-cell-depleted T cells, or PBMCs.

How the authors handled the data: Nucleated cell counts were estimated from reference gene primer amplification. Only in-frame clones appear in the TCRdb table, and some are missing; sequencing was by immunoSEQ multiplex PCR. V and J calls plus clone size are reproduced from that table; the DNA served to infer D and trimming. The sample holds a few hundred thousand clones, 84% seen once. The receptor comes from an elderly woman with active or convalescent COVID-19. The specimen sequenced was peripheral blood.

The DNA of the CDR3 is TGTGCCAGCAGACCACAGTTCACCGGGGAGCTGTTTTTT. Translated, it gives CASRPQFTGELFF. The rearrangement uses TRBV2 and TRBJ2-2; D is unclear. CDR1 is SNHLY, CDR2 FYNNEI, per germline. Trimming removed 6 bases from V and 4 bases from J, with 9 bases in between. This CDR3 comprises 13 residues.